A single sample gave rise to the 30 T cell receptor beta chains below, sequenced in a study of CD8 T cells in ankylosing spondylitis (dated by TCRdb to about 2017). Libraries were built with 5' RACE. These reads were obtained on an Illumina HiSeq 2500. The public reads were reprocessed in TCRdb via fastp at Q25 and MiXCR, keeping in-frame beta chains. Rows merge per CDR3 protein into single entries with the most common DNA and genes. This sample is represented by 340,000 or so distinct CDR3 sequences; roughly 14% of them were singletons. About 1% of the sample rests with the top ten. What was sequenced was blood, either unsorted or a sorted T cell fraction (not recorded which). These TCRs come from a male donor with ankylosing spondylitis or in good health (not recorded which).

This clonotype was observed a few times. The CDR3 is CSVGGTFTTDTQYF. Here the CDR3 DNA reads TGCAGCGTTGGTGGGACATTCACCACAGATACGCAGTATTTT. V usage is TRBV29-1 and J usage is TRBJ2-3, with a weak D call TRBD1 (6 bases). Germline V CDR1 and CDR2: SQVTM, ANQGSEA. V was trimmed by 4 bases and J by 2 bases, leaving 13 bases between them. The CDR3 has 14 amino acids.

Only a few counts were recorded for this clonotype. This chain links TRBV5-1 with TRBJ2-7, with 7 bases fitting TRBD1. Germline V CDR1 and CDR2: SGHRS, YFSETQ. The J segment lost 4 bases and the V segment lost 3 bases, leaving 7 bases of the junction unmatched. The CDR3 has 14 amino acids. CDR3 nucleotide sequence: TGCGCCAGCAGCTCCACGGACAGGAGGTACGAGCAGTACTTC. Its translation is CASSSTDRRYEQYF.

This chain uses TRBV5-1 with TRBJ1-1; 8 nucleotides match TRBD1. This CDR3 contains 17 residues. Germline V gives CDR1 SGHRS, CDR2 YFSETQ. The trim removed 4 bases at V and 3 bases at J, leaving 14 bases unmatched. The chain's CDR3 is CASSLRYRTGPDTEAFF. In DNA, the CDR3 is TGCGCCAGCAGCCTAAGATACCGGACAGGGCCGGACACTGAAGCTTTCTTT.

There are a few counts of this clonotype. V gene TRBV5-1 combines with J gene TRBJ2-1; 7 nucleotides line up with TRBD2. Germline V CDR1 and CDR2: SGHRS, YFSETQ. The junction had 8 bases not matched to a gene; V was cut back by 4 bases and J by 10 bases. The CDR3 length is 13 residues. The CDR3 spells CASSPATSAEQFF. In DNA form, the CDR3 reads TGCGCCAGCAGCCCCGCTACTAGCGCCGAGCAGTTCTTC.

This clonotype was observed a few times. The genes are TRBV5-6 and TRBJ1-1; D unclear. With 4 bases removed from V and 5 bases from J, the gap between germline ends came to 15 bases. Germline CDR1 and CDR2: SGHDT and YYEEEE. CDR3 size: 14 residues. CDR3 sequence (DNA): TGTGCCAGCAGCCCGGTAGGGAGGGAGACTGAAGCTTTCTTT. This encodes CASSPVGRETEAFF.

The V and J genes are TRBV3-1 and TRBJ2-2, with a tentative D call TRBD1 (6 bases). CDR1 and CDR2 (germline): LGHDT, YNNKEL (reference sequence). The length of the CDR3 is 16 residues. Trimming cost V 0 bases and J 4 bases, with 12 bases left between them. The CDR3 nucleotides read TGTGCCAGCAGCCAAGAGGTCGTAGGGGGCACCGGGGAGCTGTTTTTT. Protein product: CASSQEVVGGTGELFF. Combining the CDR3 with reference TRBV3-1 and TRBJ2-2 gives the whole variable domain DTAVSQTPKYLVTQMGNDKSIKCEQNLGHDTMYWYKQDSKKFLKIMFSYNNKELIINETVPNRFSPKSPDKAHLNLHINSLELGDSAVYFCASSQEVVGGTGELFFGEGSRLTVL.

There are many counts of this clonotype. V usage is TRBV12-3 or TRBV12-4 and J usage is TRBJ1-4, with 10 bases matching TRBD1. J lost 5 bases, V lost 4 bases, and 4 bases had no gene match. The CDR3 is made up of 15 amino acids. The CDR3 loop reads CASSSSGQGNEKLFF. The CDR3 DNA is TGTGCCAGCAGTTCATCGGGACAGGGGAATGAAAAACTGTTTTTT.

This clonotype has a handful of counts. CDR3: CASGRKRDKNTGELFF. CDR3 nucleotides: TGTGCCAGCGGCCGTAAACGGGACAAGAACACCGGGGAGCTGTTTTTT. The chain joins TRBV9 to TRBJ2-2, with D tentatively TRBD1 (6 bases). The CDR3 consists of 16 residues. Trimming left V 7 bases short and J 1 base short, with 17 bases between. Germline CDR1 SGDLS, CDR2 YYNGEE.

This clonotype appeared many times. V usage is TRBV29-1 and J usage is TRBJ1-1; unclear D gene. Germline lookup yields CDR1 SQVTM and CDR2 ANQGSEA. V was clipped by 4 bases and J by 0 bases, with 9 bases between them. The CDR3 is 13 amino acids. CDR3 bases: TGCAGCGTTGGACGGGCGGTGAACACTGAAGCTTTCTTT. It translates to CSVGRAVNTEAFF.

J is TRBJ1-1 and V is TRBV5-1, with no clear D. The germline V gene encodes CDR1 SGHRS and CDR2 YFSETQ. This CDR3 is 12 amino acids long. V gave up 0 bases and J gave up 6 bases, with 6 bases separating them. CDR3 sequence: CASSLGGPEAFF. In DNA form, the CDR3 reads TGCGCCAGCAGCTTGGGAGGGCCTGAAGCTTTCTTT.

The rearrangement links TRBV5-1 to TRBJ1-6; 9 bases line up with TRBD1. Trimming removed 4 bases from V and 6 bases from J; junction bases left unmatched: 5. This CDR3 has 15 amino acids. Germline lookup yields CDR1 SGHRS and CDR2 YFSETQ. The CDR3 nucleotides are TGCGCCAGCAGCGCAGAGACAGGGGGTAATTCACCCCTCCACTTT. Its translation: CASSAETGGNSPLHF.

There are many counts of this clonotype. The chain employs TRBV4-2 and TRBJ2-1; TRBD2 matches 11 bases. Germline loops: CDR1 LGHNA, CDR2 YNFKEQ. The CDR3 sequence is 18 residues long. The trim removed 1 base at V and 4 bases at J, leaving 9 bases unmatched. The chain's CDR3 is CASSQGGSGRGSYNEQFF. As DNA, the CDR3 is TGTGCCAGCAGCCAAGGGGGTAGCGGGAGGGGATCGTACAATGAGCAGTTCTTC.

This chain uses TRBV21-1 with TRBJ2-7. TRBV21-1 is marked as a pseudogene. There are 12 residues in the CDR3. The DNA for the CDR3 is TGTGCCAGCAGCATGGAACCCTACGAGCAGTACTTC. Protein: CASSMEPYEQYF.

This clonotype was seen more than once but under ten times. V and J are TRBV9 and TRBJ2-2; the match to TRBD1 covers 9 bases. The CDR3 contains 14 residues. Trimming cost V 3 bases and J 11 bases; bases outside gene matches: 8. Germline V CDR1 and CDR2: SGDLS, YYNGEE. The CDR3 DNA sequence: TGTGCCAGCAGCGCGCTACAGGGGGCGGGCGAGCTGTTTTTT. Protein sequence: CASSALQGAGELFF. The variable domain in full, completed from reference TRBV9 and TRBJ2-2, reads DSGVTQTPKHLITATGQRVTLRCSPRSGDLSVYWYQQSLDQGLQFLIQYYNGEERAKGNILERFSAQQFPDLHSELNLSSLELGDSALYFCASSALQGAGELFFGEGSRLTVL.

CDR3 sequence (DNA): TGTGCCAGCAGCCATGGCGGGGGGGTTGGCCATACCGGGGAGCTGTTTTTT. Translating it yields CASSHGGGVGHTGELFF. The rearrangement joins TRBV4-2 to TRBJ2-2, with 9 bases fitting TRBD2. The CDR3 extends over 17 amino acids. With V trimmed by 3 bases and J by 5 bases, 10 bases remained unmatched. In germline, CDR1 is LGHNA, CDR2 YNFKEQ.

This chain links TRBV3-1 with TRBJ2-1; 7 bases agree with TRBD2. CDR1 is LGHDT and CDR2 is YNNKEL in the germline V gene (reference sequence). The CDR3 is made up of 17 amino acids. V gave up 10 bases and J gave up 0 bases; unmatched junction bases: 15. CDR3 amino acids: CATSPRGRGISYNEQFF. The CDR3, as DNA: TGTGCCACCTCCCCCCGAGGGCGGGGGATCTCCTACAATGAGCAGTTCTTC.

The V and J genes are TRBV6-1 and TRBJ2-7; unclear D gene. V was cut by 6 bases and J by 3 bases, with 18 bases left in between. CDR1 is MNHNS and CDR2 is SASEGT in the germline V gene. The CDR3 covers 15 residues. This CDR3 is CASSPSTRLDYEQYF. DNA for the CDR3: TGTGCCAGCAGCCCTTCTACCCGACTGGACTACGAGCAGTACTTC.

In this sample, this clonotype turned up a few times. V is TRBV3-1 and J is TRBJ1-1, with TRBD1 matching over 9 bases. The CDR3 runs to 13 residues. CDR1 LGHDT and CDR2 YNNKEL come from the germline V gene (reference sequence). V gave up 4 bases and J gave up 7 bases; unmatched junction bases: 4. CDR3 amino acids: CASSPGTGIEAFF. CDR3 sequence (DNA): TGTGCCAGCAGCCCCGGGACAGGGATTGAAGCTTTCTTT.

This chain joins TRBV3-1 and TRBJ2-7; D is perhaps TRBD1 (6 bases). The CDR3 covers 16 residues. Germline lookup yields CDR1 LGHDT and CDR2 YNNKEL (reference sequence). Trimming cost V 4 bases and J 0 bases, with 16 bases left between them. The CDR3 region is CASSRRWGQTSYEQYF. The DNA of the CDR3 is TGTGCCAGCAGCCGTCGCTGGGGGCAGACCTCCTACGAGCAGTACTTC.

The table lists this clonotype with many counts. Here the CDR3 DNA reads TGTGCCAGCAGCTTACCGGGGGCCAGCTCCTACGAGCAGTACTTC. This codes for CASSLPGASSYEQYF. The chain carries TRBV7-8 and TRBJ2-7, with D possibly called TRBD1 or TRBD2 (6 bases each). The V gene's germline CDR1 is SGHVS and CDR2 FQNEAQ. Deletions cut 2 bases from V and 0 bases from J, with 11 bases between. CDR3 size: 15 residues.

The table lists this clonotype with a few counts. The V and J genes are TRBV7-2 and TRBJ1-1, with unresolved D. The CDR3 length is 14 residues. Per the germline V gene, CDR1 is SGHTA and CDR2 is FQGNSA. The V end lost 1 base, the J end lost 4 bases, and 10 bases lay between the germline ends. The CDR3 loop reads CASSLGQVATEAFF. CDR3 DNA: TGTGCCAGCAGCTTAGGACAAGTCGCCACTGAAGCTTTCTTT.

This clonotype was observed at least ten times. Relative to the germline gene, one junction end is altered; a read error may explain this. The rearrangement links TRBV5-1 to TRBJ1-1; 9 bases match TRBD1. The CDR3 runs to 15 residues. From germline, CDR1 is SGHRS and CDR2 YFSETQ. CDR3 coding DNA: TGTGCCAGCAGCCCTCGGACAGGGGTGAACACTGAAGCTTTCTTT. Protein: CASSPRTGVNTEAFF. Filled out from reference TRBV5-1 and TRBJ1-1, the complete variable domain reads KAGVTQTPRYLIKTRGQQVTLSCSPISGHRSVSWYQQTPGQGLQFLFEYFSETQRNKGNFPGRFSGRQFSNSRSEMNVSTLELGDSALYLCASSPRTGVNTEAFFGQGTRLTVV.

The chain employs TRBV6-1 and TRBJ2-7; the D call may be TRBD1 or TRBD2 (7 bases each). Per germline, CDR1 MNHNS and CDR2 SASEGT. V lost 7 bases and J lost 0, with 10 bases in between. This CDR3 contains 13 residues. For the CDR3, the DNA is TGTGCCAGCAAGCGGGACAGCTCCTACGAGCAGTACTTC. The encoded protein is CASKRDSSYEQYF.

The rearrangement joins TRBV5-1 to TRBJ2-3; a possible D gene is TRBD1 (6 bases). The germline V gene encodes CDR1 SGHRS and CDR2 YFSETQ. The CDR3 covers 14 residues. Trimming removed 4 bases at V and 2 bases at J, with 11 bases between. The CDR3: CASSPDRDTDTQYF. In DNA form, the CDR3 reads TGCGCCAGCAGCCCGGACAGAGACACAGATACGCAGTATTTT.

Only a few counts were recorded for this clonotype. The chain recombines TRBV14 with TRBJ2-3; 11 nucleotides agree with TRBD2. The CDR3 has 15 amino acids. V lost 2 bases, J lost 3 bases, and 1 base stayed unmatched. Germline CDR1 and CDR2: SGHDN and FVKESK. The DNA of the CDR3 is TGTGCCAGCAGCCAAAGGACTAGCGGGACAGATACGCAGTATTTT. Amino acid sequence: CASSQRTSGTDTQYF.

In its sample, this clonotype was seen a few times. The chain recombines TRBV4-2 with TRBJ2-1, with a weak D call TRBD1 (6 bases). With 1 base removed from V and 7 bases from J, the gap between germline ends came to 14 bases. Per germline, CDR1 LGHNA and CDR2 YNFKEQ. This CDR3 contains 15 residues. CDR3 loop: CASSQVQGQVNEQFF. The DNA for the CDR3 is TGTGCCAGCAGCCAAGTACAGGGTCAGGTAAATGAGCAGTTCTTC.

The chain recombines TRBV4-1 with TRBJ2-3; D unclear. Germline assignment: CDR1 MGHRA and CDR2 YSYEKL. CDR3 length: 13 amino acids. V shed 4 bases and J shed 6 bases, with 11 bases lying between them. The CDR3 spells CASSLVLGDTQYF. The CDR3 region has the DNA TGCGCCAGCAGCCTCGTCTTGGGGGATACGCAGTATTTT.

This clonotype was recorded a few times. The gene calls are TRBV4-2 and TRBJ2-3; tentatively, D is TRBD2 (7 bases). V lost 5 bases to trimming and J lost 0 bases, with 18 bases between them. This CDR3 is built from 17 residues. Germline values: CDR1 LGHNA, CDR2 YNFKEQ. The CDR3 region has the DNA TGTGCCAGCAGCTCCTTTGGGGGGGCCCTAAGCACAGATACGCAGTATTTT. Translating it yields CASSSFGGALSTDTQYF.

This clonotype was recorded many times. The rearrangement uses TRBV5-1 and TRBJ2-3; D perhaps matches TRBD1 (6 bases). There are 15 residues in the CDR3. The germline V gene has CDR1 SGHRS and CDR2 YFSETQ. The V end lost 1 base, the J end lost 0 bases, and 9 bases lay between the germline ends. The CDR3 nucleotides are TGCGCCAGCAGCTTGCAAGGACAGAGCACAGATACGCAGTATTTT. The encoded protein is CASSLQGQSTDTQYF.

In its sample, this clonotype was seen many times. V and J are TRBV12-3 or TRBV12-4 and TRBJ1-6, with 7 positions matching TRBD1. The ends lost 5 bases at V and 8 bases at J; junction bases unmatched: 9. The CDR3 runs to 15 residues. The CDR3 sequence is CASSARDRSDSPLHF. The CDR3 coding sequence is TGTGCCAGCAGTGCAAGGGACAGAAGCGATTCACCCCTCCACTTT.